This T cell receptor (beta chain) was recorded in a study of identical twins. TCRdb recomputed calls from the 5' RACE reads with MiXCR, one row per CDR3 protein. In the table there are roughly 690,000 distinct CDR3 sequences, approximately 6.1% of which are singletons. Overall study results and limits: Excess twin sharing in beta out-of-frame sequences was weaker.

Regarding this clonotype: What it recognizes is unknown.

The CDR3 has 16 residues. The ends lost 0 bases at V and 6 bases at J; junction bases unmatched: 6. CDR1 SGDLS and CDR2 YYNGEE come from the germline V gene. The receptor comes from a man aged 18-30 years in good health. The chain recombines TRBV9 with TRBJ2-1; 10 bases are shared with TRBD2. The sequenced sample was naive T cells sorted from blood. The CDR3 bases are TGTGCCAGCAGCGTAGCTGTAGCGGGAGGAACCAATGAGCAGTTCTTC. This encodes CASSVAVAGGTNEQFF.